This T cell receptor beta chain was sequenced in a study of T cell repertoires in cytomegalovirus infection. The V end was cut by 5 bases, the J end by 0 bases, with 10 bases between. The germline CDR1 and CDR2 sequences are SEHNR and FQNEAQ (reference sequence). There are 14 residues in the CDR3. Concerning this clonotype: Its matching antigen is unknown.

Using its own MiXCR run on the reads, TCRdb lists one record per CDR3 protein. Found here are 680,000 or so distinct CDR3 sequences, approximately 33% of them singletons; the top ten hold 15% to 20%. The clonotype comes from a human donor in good health (CMV status not recorded). Some clones in this sample may be carry-over from other donors' samples. The specimen was cultured PBMCs, collected from culture after CMV antigen stimulation. The chain employs TRBV7-9 and TRBJ2-5; D call uncertain. CDR3 residues: CASSRPADQETQYF. The CDR3 DNA reads as TGTGCCAGCAGCCGCCCCGCCGACCAAGAGACCCAGTACTTC.